The subject of this entry is one T cell receptor beta chain. Germline V gene sequence: CDR1 SQVTM, CDR2 ANQGSEA. V dropped 3 bases and J dropped 8 bases, with 10 bases sitting between them. The CDR3 sequence is 11 residues long. Reverse transcription of roughly 0.5 to 1 ug RNA used random hexamers. A multiplex approach, immunoSEQ multiplex PCR, amplified TCR beta CDR3 across 54 Vbeta and 13 Jbeta. TCRdb ran MiXCR on the immunoSEQ multiplex PCR reads and lists one entry per CDR3 protein. The sample consists of fewer than 150,000 distinct CDR3 sequences, around 94% of them appearing once. This specimen belongs to a study of CD8 T cells in Susac syndrome.

Sequencing was done on a sample of CD4+ T cells from PBMCs. The chain links TRBV29-1 to TRBJ1-2; perhaps TRBD1 as D (6 bases). This TCR came from a human donor with multiple sclerosis. CDR3 DNA sequence: TGCAGCGTTGAGGGGGCCTTAGGCTACACCTTC. Protein sequence: CSVEGALGYTF. The full variable domain, rest sourced from reference TRBV29-1 and TRBJ1-2, is SAVISQKPSRDICQRGTSLTIQCQVDSQVTMMFWYRQQPGQSLTLIATANQGSEATYESGFVIDKFPISRPNLTFSTLTVSNMSPEDSSIYLCSVEGALGYTFGSGTRLTVV.